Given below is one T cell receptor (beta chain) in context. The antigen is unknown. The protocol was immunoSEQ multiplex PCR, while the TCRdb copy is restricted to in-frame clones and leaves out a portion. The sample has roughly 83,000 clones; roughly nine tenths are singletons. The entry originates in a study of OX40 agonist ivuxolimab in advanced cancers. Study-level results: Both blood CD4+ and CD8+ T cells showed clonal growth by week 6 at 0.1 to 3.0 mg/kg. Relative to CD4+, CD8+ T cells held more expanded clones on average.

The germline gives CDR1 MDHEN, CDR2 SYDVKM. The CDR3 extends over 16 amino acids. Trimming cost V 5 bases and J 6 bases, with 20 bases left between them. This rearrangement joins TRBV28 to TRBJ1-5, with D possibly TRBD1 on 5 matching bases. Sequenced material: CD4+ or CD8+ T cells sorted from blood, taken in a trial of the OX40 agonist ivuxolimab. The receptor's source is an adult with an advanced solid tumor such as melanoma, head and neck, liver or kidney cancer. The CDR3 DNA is TGTGCCAGCAGTCCCACCCGGGACTCGTTCGGTCAGCCCCAGCATTTT. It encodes CASSPTRDSFGQPQHF.